This T cell receptor beta chain emerged from a study of glioma-infiltrating T cells. Findings and limits, study-wide: Very few CDR3 sequences were shared between tissue and blood.

The iRepertoire nested amplicon-rescue multiplex PCR amplified TCR alpha and beta CDR3s from RNA. Each CDR3 protein is one row after TCRdb ran MiXCR on the multiplex PCR reads. The sample records about 130,000 distinct CDR3 sequences, under 30% being singletons. Points on this clonotype: Its antigen is unknown. A much bigger clone sits one base away, suggesting this may be a read error.

Germline CDR1 reads MNHEY; CDR2 reads SVGAGI. The CDR3 totals 14 residues. Sequenced input: glioma tissue, nonneoplastic brain tissue, or PBMCs (not recorded which). J is TRBJ2-3 and V is TRBV6-5, with unresolved D. This receptor was identified in a human donor with low-grade glioma or glioblastoma, undergoing nonglioma brain surgery, or in good health (not recorded which). The CDR3 spells CASSYSISTETQYF. CDR3 DNA sequence: TGTGCCAGCAGTTACTCGATTAGCACAGAAACGCAGTATTTT.